This TCR beta chain was captured in a study of Graves' ophthalmopathy and Graves' hyperthyroidism. RNA transcripts provided the template for amplifying TCR beta CDR3 regions. Second-round multiplex PCR came after a first-round RT-PCR that employed HTBI primers. TCRdb independently ran MiXCR on the multiplex PCR reads; one entry per CDR3 protein. The sample yields 1 million to 1.3 million distinct CDR3 sequences, 35% to 40% seen once. The CDR3 loop spans 16 amino acids. The germline V gene encodes CDR1 LNHNV and CDR2 YYDKDF (reference sequence). Trimming left V 10 bases short and J 0 bases short, with 22 bases between. The sample holds one count of this clonotype. Pregnant or lactating patients and those with other autoimmune diseases or uncontrolled infections were excluded. As diagnostic evidence, clinical symptoms, serum thyroxine, TRAb, thyroid ultrasound and orbital computed tomography were relied upon.

The source of this sequence is an adult man with Graves' hyperthyroidism. The chain combines TRBV15 with TRBJ2-7; a possible D gene is TRBD2 (6 bases). The specimen was peripheral blood or thyroid tissue (not recorded which). This chain's CDR3 is CASRPPGTPYSYEQYF. The CDR3 DNA reads as TGTGCCAGCAGACCCCCCGGGACTCCCTACTCCTACGAGCAGTACTTC. Complete variable domain (other parts from reference TRBV15 and TRBJ2-7): DAMVIQNPRYQVTQFGKPVTLSCSQTLNHNVMYWYQQKSSQAPKLLFHYYDKDFNNEADTPDNFQSRRPNTSFCFLDIRSPGLGDTAMYLCASRPPGTPYSYEQYFGPGTRLTVT.